This T cell receptor (beta chain) was identified in a study of blood T cell repertoires in COVID-19. TCRdb keeps only in-frame clones here, not all; method: immunoSEQ multiplex PCR. Of tens of thousands of clones in the sample, approximately 83% were seen once. The TCR originated in a human donor in a cohort sampled during active COVID-19. The material sequenced was peripheral blood.

This CDR3 is CASSPGQGASYQPQHF. The CDR3 DNA reads TGTGCCAGCAGCCCGGGGCAGGGGGCATCATATCAGCCCCAGCATTTT. The chain recombines TRBV5-5 with TRBJ1-5; 8 bases are a match to TRBD1. This CDR3 contains 16 residues. The ends lost 4 bases at V and 5 bases at J; junction bases unmatched: 11. Looked up from germline, CDR1 is SGHKS and CDR2 is YYEKEE (reference sequence).